This entry lists 10 T cell receptor beta chains sequenced from one sample in a study of cytomegalovirus exposure and HLA in healthy donors. Vbeta (60) and Jbeta (13) primers were used in the PCR. Clones were read by immunoSEQ multiplex PCR, and TCRdb kept only the in-frame ones, dropping some. The sample holds under 200,000 clones; approximately 80% are singletons and the top ten take roughly 2.6%. Material: PBMCs. These receptors were collected from a woman aged 40 to 50 in good health and CMV-seropositive.

This rearrangement joins TRBV9 to TRBJ2-5; 7 nucleotides line up with TRBD2. This CDR3 region has 13 residues. V lost 4 bases to trimming and J lost 3 bases; unmatched junction nucleotides: 3. Germline CDR1 reads SGDLS; CDR2 reads YYNGEE. CDR3 amino acids: CASSWGGEETQYF. DNA of the CDR3: TGTGCCAGCAGCTGGGGGGGGGAAGAGACCCAGTACTTC.

The chain couples TRBV4-2 to TRBJ2-7, with 10 bases aligning to TRBD1. Germline V gene data show CDR1 as LGHNA and CDR2 as YNFKEQ. This CDR3 has 15 residues. The ends lost 0 bases at V and 4 bases at J; junction bases unmatched: 3. The CDR3 DNA is TGTGCCAGCAGCCAAGAAGGGACAGGGGTATACGAGCAGTACTTC. Translating gives CASSQEGTGVYEQYF.

The genes are TRBV6-6 and TRBJ2-3; D perhaps matches TRBD2 (6 bases). The CDR3 is 13 amino acids. CDR1 MNHNY and CDR2 SVGAGI come from the germline V gene (reference sequence). Trimming stripped 8 bases from V and 4 bases from J, with 13 bases between. In DNA, the CDR3 is TGTGCCAGCGGCCGATGGGAGGCAGATACGCAGTATTTT. Protein sequence: CASGRWEADTQYF.

As DNA, the CDR3 is TGCGCCAGCAGCCAAGACAGGGGTAGCTCCTACGAGCAGTACTTC. This translates into CASSQDRGSSYEQYF. The chain recombines TRBV4-1 with TRBJ2-7, with D tentatively TRBD1 (6 bases). Germline values: CDR1 MGHRA, CDR2 YSYEKL. V was shortened by 0 bases and J by 0 bases, with 9 bases between the two germline ends. The CDR3 has 15 residues.

The J gene is TRBJ2-2, the V gene TRBV9; 10 bases fit TRBD2. Per the germline V gene, CDR1 is SGDLS and CDR2 is YYNGEE. This CDR3 has 16 amino acids. Germline trimming cut 3 bases from V and 3 bases from J; bases unmatched to any gene: 5. CDR3 sequence reads: CASSAPAGGYTGELFF. CDR3 nucleotides: TGTGCCAGCAGCGCACCAGCGGGGGGGTACACCGGGGAGCTGTTTTTT.

The chain recombines TRBV30 with TRBJ1-1, with a tentative D call TRBD1 (5 bases). The V end was cut by 4 bases, the J end by 3 bases, with 12 bases between. This CDR3 region has 13 residues. Germline-derived CDR1 and CDR2 are GTSNPN and SVGIG (reference sequence). CDR3 nucleotides: TGTGCCTGGACAAGACAGCACGACACTGAAGCTTTCTTT. This codes for CAWTRQHDTEAFF.

This clone was counted only a few times. Relative to the germline gene, one junction end is altered; a read error may explain this. The chain uses TRBV9 and TRBJ2-2, with D possibly TRBD2 on 5 matching bases. Germline CDR1 reads SGDLS; CDR2 reads YYNGEE. CDR3 length: 10 amino acids. CDR3 in DNA: TGTGCCAGGGGCCACCGGGGAGCTGTTTTT. Protein product: CARGHRGAVF.

The V and J genes are TRBV5-1 and TRBJ1-6; tentative D call: TRBD1 (6 bases). The germline V and J ends were trimmed by 0 bases and 5 bases, with 9 bases remaining between them. Looked up from germline, CDR1 is SGHRS and CDR2 is YFSETQ. The length of the CDR3 is 15 residues. The CDR3 DNA follows: TGCGCCAGCAGCTTGGGACAGGCCGATAATTCACCCCTCCACTTT. Translation gives CASSLGQADNSPLHF.

Regarding this clone: The sample carries other DNA sequences with the same CDR3. The chain recombines TRBV25-1 with TRBJ1-1; 9 nucleotides align to TRBD1. The germline gives CDR1 MGHDK, CDR2 SYGVNS. Trimming took 3 bases from V and 5 from J; bases not matched to a gene: 4. The CDR3 covers 14 residues. This CDR3 reads CASSEWTGVTEAFF. Written as DNA, the CDR3 is TGTGCCAGCAGTGAGTGGACAGGGGTGACTGAAGCTTTCTTT.

The rearrangement uses TRBV28 and TRBJ2-1; 8 bases map to TRBD2. Germline V gene sequence: CDR1 MDHEN, CDR2 SYDVKM. This CDR3 spans 16 amino acids. Losses at the gene ends were 4 bases for V and 3 bases for J; bases not matched to a gene: 8. In nucleotides, the CDR3 is TGTGCCAGCAGTTATGGGACTAGAGGATACTACAATGAGCAGTTCTTC. It codes for CASSYGTRGYYNEQFF.